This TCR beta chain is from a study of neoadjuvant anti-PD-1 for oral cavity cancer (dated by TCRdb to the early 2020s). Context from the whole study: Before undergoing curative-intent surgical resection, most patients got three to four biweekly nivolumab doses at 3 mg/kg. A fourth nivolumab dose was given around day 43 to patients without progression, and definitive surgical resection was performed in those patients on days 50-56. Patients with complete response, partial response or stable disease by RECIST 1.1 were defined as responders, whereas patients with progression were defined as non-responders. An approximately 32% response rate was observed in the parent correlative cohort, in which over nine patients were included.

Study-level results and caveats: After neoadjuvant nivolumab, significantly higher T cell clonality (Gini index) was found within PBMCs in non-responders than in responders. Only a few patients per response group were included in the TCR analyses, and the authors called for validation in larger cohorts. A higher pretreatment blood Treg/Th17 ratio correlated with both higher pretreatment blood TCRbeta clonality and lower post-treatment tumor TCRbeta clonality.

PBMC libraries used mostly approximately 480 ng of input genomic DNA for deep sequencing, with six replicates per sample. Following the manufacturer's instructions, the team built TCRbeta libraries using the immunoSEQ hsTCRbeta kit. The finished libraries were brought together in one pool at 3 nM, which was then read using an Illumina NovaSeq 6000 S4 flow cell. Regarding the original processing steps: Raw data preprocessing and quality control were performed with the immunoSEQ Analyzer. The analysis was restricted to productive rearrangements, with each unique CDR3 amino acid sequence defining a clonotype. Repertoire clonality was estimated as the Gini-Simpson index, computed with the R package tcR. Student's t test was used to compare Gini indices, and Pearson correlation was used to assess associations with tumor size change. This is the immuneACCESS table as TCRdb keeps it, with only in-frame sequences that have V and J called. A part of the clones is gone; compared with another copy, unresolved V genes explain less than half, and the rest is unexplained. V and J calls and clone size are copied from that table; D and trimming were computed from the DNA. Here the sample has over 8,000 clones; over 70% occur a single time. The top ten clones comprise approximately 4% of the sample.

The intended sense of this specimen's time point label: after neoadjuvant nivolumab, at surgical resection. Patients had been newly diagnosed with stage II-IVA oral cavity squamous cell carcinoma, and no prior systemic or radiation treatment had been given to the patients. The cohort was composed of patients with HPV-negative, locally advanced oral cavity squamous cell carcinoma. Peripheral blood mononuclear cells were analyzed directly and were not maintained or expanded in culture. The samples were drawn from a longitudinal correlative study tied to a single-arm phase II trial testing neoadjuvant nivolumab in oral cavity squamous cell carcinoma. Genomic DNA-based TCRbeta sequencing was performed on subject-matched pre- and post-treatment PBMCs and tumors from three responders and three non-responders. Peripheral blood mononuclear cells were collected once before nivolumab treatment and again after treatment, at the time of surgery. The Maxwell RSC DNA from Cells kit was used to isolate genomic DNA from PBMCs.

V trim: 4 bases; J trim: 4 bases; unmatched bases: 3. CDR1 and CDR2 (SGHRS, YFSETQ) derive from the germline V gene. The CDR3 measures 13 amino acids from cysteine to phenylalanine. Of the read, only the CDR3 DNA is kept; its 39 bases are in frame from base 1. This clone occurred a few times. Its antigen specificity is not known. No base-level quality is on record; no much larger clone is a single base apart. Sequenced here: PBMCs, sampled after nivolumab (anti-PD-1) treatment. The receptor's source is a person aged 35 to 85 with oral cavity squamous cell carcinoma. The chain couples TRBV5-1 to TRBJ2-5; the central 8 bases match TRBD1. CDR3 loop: CASSRTGRETQYF. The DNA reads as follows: TGCGCCAGCAGCAGGACAGGGAGAGAGACCCAGTACTTC.